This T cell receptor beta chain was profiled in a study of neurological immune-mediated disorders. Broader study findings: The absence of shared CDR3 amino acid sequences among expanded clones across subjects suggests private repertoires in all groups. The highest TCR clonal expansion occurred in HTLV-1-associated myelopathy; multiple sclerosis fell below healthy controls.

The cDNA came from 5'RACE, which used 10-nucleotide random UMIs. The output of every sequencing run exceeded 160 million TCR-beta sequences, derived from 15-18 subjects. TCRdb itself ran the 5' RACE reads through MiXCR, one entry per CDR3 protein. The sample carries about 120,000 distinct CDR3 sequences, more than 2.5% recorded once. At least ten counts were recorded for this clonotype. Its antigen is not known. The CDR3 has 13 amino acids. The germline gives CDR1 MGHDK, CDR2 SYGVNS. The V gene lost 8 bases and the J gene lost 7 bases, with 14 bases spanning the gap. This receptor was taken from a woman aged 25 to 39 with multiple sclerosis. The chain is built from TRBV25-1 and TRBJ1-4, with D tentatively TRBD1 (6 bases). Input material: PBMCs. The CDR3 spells CASRRGLGEKLFF. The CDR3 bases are TGTGCCAGCCGCCGGGGGCTGGGTGAAAAACTGTTTTTT.